This record concerns one TCR beta chain sequence. The antigen is unknown. The record originates from a study of chemoradiotherapy in HPV16-positive cancers. Study in general: Functional T-cell assays on a couple of HPV16-positive patients' cells defined candidate HPV-specific clones and common TCR motifs. Study-level findings and limits: During treatment, candidate HPV-specific clones and E7-related motifs expanded in tumor.

This CDR3 has 14 amino acids. V dropped 8 bases and J dropped 6 bases, with 18 bases sitting between them. Looked up from germline, CDR1 is LNHDA and CDR2 is SQIVND (reference sequence). The method was immunoSEQ multiplex PCR; TCRdb's version includes in-frame clones alone and lacks a portion of them. The table includes about 5,200 clones, approximately 91% detected once. This specimen was blood, taken from a patient who underwent chemoradiotherapy. The TCR was taken from a human donor with HPV-associated anogenital cancer. The V gene is TRBV19, the J gene TRBJ2-3; perhaps TRBD1 as D (6 bases). CDR3 amino acids: CASCETGPIDTQYF. DNA for the CDR3: TGTGCCAGTTGTGAGACAGGCCCGATTGATACGCAGTATTTT.